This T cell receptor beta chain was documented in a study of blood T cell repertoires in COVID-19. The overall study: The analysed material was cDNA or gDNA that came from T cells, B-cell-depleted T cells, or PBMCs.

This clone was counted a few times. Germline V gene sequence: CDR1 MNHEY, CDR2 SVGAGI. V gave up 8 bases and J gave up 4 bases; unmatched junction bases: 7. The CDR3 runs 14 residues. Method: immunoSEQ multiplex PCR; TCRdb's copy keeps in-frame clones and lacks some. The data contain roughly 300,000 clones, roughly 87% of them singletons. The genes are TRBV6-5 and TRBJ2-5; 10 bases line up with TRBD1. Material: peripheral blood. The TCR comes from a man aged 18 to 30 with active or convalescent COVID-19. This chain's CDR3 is CASGRQGAVETQYF. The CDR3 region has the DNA TGTGCCAGCGGACGACAGGGGGCTGTAGAGACCCAGTACTTC.